What follows is one TCR beta chain and its context. Its recognized antigen is unknown. Base qualities are not provided; no much larger clone lies one nucleotide away. Sequences SGHDN (CDR1) and FVKESK (CDR2) are obtained from the germline V gene. Its CDR3 holds 14 amino acids, cysteine through phenylalanine. The read is trimmed to its CDR3 DNA, 42 bases read in frame from base 1. Germline trimming: 4 bases from V, 6 bases from J; junction bases outside gene matches: 3. The data were taken from a study of cytomegalovirus exposure and HLA in healthy donors listed by TCRdb under 2017. Turning to the overall study: In an earlier analysis of approximately 500 of the donors, roughly 300 Gb of sequence data and 100 million or so unique TCR beta sequences from about 190 million T cells were reported. HLA typing covered class I and class II loci at four-digit resolution. To study patterns of TCR occurrence, a later analysis re-analyzed previously published TCR beta repertoires from 700 or so donors and added high-resolution HLA genotyping. A later genetic analysis used genome-wide SNP genotypes for about three fifths of the 666 donors, treating that subset as a discovery cohort. Typing coverage varied by locus: roughly 620-640 donors for A, B, C, DRB1 and DQB1; more than 500 for DQA1; 606 for DPA1; under 490 for DPB1. In the later analysis, no new phenotypic data were used to find candidate immune exposures; instead, reliance was placed on TCR beta sequences and their occurrence across donors. Using immunosequencing, the study profiled T cell repertoires from 640 or so subjects and related those repertoires to cytomegalovirus serostatus. Donor age, sex, ethnicity and CMV serostatus were compiled together with the repertoire data. Of the roughly 400 genotyped donors, less than 90% were placed in the genetic ancestry cluster associated with self-reported Caucasian donors. The study aimed to test whether cataloging public T cell receptors could reveal signatures of past pathogen exposure. An earlier analysis of 587 of the donors applied high-throughput TCR beta sequencing to assess whether each TCR beta V gene segment acted as functional or pseudogenic. Because of strong linkage in the cohort, 5 or 6 DR-DQ haplotypes were treated as single units for association and clustering. All discovery cohort repertoires had been generated using a single sequencing platform. An early release that covered fewer than 800 HLA-typed donors contained 250 to 350 gigabases of sequencing data and 75 million to 100 million unique TCR sequences. Along with the roughly 710-subject first cohort, a separate validation cohort of over a hundred different subjects was used. Across approximately 400 genotyped donors of the cohort, an average of about 240,000 unique TCR beta nucleotide sequences per donor were sequenced, and 15% to 20% of those sequences were non-productive. To predict cytomegalovirus infection status, the study brought together high-throughput TCR immunosequencing, statistical association of individual TCRs with disease status, and machine learning.

The paper's findings and limits, for the study overall: An earlier analysis of approximately 600 of the donors showed that most TCR beta V segments appeared in productive rearrangements either about 90% or about 30% of the time, which broadly matched IMGT annotations. The only immune exposure information available for the cohort was CMV serostatus. The presence/absence analyses assumed that sequencing depth was roughly uniform across donors, and that assumption may not be true. In a later analysis, 16,951 TCR beta sequences were associated with specific HLA alleles at a false discovery rate of 0.05. Cytomegalovirus status was reported to be diagnosed by the classifier with high specificity and sensitivity in both the original and validation cohorts. Correlated functional status among segregating V segments might be attributable to linkage disequilibrium, but an unknown experimental factor could not be ruled out. Assigning TCR associations to individual alleles was difficult when HLA alleles, especially DR and DQ, strongly co-occurred. HLA typing was unavailable for some donors at each locus, so association tests used only the typed subset. An association between a missense DCLRE1C variant and V-gene and J-gene trimming of TCR beta chains was found in a later genetic analysis and replicated in an independent cohort. A later analysis found that HLA-associated TCR beta chains were more clonally expanded and had lower generation probabilities than equally common non-associated chains. A further reported finding was that TCR beta sequences accurately predicted the HLA-A and HLA-B alleles for most subjects in the first cohort. According to a later analysis, parvovirus B19, influenza, CMV and Epstein-Barr virus appeared linked to several top co-occurrence clusters. A cluster of highly shared sequence variants was judged likely to be a technical artifact of the sequencing pipeline. The earlier analysis of 587 of the donors excluded approximately 15 rarely observed V segments, including chromosome 9 orphons, because counts were too low. In a later genetic analysis, fewer N-insertions in productive TCRs were reported among donors in an Asian-associated ancestry cluster than the roughly 700-donor mean. Because the 87-base-pair reads could not distinguish some IMGT-functional V segments, including TRBV6-2 and TRBV6-3, those segments were excluded. This cohort had only TCR beta chains sequenced, and the lack of alpha or paired-chain data limited which features could be detected. According to a later analysis, TCR association rates differed among HLA loci, with DRB1 alleles showing the most associated TCRs and HLA-C alleles showing the fewest. The study listed 150 to 200 TCR beta chains as associated with cytomegalovirus. In vitro tests confirmed that a few of the cytomegalovirus-associated TCR beta chains recognize cytomegalovirus antigens. According to the authors, the approach could potentially be generalized to other disease states and immunological phenotypes. Most TCR sequences were seen in very few donors, while some public TCRs were found in many individuals. Most CMV-associated TCR beta chains appeared to be HLA-restricted in a later analysis, and the HLA associations seemed to be driven largely by CMV exposure.

In total, roughly 670 healthy bone marrow donors made up the cohort. At the time of sampling, all cohort members were nominally healthy, though unrecorded immune exposures were likely present. CMV serostatus was positive for about 300 and negative for about 55% of the 666 cohort members, and was not recorded for this donor. A peripheral blood sample was collected from each donor, and TCR beta sequencing was performed on peripheral blood mononuclear cells. The Qiagen DNeasy Blood Extraction Kit was used to extract genomic DNA from the blood cell samples. Receptor amplification or capture employed the immunoSEQ multiplex PCR assay. The multiplex PCR relied on a mix of 60 forward primers for TCR Vbeta segments and 13 reverse primers for TCR Jbeta segments. The CDR3 region of rearranged TCR beta genes was amplified from genomic DNA by a multiplex PCR assay. The Illumina HiSeq System was used to sequence the amplified TCR beta libraries as 87-base-pair reads. In the original analysis: A later analysis counted about 80 million unique TCR beta chains across the 550 to 800 repertoires, and roughly 11 million of these chains were shared by at least two donors. Raw reads were error-corrected and collapsed into unique sequences with a nearest-neighbor algorithm that merged closely related sequences to remove PCR and sequencing errors. V, D and J gene segments were assigned by aligning CDR3 sequences to IMGT reference sequences. For a sequence to be retained, a match of at least six nucleotides to both a V gene segment and a J gene segment was required. A rearrangement counted as productive if the CDR3 had no stop codons and remained in frame with V and J, and every other rearrangement counted as non-productive. CDR3 was defined according to IMGT convention as the region running from the second conserved V-encoded cysteine to the conserved J-encoded phenylalanine. The earlier analysis of 587 of the donors excluded any sequence lacking an unambiguous match to a single V gene segment. An earlier analysis of several hundred of the donors called V segments functional above 56.7% productive rearrangements and segregating when the between-donor standard deviation exceeded 5%. A statistical classification framework was developed to diagnose cytomegalovirus status using the catalog of TCR beta chain sequences. In a later analysis, V and J genes were assigned by comparing TCR nucleotide sequences against IMGT/GENE-DB human TR gene sequences. A later analysis assigned CDR3 sequences and most-parsimonious VDJ recombination scenarios with the TCRdist pipeline. In a later analysis, each TCR beta chain was defined by its CDR3 amino acid sequence together with its V-gene family, and reads without a unique V-gene family were excluded. As a way to deal with suspected cross-contamination and a sequencing artifact, a later analysis dropped over 550 nucleotide sequences that were highly shared and had low generation probability. In a later analysis, a clonal expansion index was calculated for each public chain from normalized within-repertoire ranks of inferred template counts. A later analysis computed generation probabilities with a VDJ recombination model fitted to out-of-frame rearrangements, and checked the results against IGoR. A later analysis scored TCR-TCR, TCR-HLA and TCR-CMV co-occurrence with hypergeometric tests, applying a repertoire-size bias correction to TCR pairs. A later analysis estimated false discovery rates by permuting HLA or CMV assignments 20 times. In a later analysis, co-occurring TCRs were grouped with DBSCAN, and TCRdist sequence similarity was added when clustering was performed within HLA-allele-positive subsets. For co-occurrence clustering, repertoires with fewer than 30,000 or more than 120,000 public chains were excluded, along with a handful of repertoires with anomalous nucleotide sharing. TCRdb provides this immuneACCESS table in a form limited to in-frame rearrangements. Some clones are lacking; in checked studies, under half of them reflect an unresolved V gene, and why the rest are absent is not known. That table supplies the V and J calls and clone size; D and trimming were determined from the DNA. In this sample the table shows approximately 150,000 clones, 55% to 75% of which occur a single time. The ten largest clones represent less than 2.5% of the sample.

The receptor was isolated from a human donor in good health. The sequenced sample was PBMCs. This sequence uses TRBV14 and TRBJ2-2; 9 nucleotides in the junction match TRBD1. This receptor has the CDR3 CASSRDRGAGELFF. The sequenced DNA: TGTGCCAGCAGCCGAGACAGGGGGGCCGGGGAGCTGTTTTTT.